This T cell receptor (beta chain) emerged from a study of blood T cell repertoires in COVID-19. About the research overall: COVID-19 samples, acute and convalescent, were from the United States, Italy and Spain. From T cells, B-cell-depleted T cells, or PBMCs came the material, which was cDNA or gDNA.

The V gene lost 4 bases and the J gene lost 2 bases, with 12 bases spanning the gap. The CDR3 sequence is 15 residues long. Germline loops: CDR1 LNHDA, CDR2 SQIVND (reference sequence). Profiled with immunoSEQ multiplex PCR; TCRdb holds only in-frame clones, not every one. The profile shows 150,000 to 200,000 clones, approximately 80% of them singletons. The sequenced sample consisted of PBMCs or T cells enriched from blood (not recorded which). The chain links TRBV19 to TRBJ2-1; D perhaps matches TRBD2 (6 bases). The source of this sequence is a woman aged 45-65 years who had recovered from COVID-19. The chain's CDR3 is CASSRAGTPYNEQFF. In nucleotides, the CDR3 is TGTGCCAGTAGTAGGGCGGGAACACCCTACAATGAGCAGTTCTTC.